This record concerns one TCR beta chain sequence. Cohort 3 donors were reported recovered after two negative PCRs, clearance, or symptom resolution. The data belong to a study of blood T cell repertoires in COVID-19. Study-wide background: COVID-19 samples from acute and convalescent phases originated in the United States, Italy and Spain. Sample material is recorded as cDNA or gDNA derived from T cells, B-cell-depleted T cells, or PBMCs.

Source study methods: Estimation of nucleated cell counts was performed using reference gene primer amplification. Some clones are missing from TCRdb's copy, which holds only in-frame ones; the method was immunoSEQ multiplex PCR. The V and J calls and clone size come from that table; D and trimming were worked out from the DNA. This sample yields 250,000 to 300,000 clones, of which 80% to 90% are seen a single time; around 15% belongs to the top ten. The CDR3 is made up of 14 amino acids. Germline loops: CDR1 LNHDA, CDR2 SQIVND (reference sequence). With V trimmed by 6 bases and J by 8 bases, 7 bases remained unmatched.

The rearrangement uses TRBV19 and TRBJ1-4; 9 positions match TRBD1. This sequence was found in a man aged 18 to 29 who had recovered from COVID-19. The sequenced sample consisted of PBMCs or T cells enriched from blood (not recorded which). CDR3: CASSDTGGKEKLFF. CDR3 nucleotides: TGTGCCAGTAGCGATACAGGGGGCAAAGAAAAACTGTTTTTT.